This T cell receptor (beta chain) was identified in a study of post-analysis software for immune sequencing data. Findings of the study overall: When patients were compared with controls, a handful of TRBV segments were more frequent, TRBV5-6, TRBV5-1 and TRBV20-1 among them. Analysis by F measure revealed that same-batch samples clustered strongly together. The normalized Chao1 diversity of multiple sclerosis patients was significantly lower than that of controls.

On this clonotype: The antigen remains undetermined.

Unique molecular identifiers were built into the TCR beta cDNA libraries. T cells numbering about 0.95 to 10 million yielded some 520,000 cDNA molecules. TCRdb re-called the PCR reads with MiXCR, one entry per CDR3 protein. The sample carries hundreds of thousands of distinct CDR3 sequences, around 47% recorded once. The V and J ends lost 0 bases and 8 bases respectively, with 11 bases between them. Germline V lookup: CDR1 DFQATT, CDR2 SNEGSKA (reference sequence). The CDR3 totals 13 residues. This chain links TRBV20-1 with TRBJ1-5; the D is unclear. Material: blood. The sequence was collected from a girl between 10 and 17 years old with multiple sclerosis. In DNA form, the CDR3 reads TGCAGTGCTAGAGATCTCGGGGTCGAGCCCCAGCATTTT. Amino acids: CSARDLGVEPQHF.